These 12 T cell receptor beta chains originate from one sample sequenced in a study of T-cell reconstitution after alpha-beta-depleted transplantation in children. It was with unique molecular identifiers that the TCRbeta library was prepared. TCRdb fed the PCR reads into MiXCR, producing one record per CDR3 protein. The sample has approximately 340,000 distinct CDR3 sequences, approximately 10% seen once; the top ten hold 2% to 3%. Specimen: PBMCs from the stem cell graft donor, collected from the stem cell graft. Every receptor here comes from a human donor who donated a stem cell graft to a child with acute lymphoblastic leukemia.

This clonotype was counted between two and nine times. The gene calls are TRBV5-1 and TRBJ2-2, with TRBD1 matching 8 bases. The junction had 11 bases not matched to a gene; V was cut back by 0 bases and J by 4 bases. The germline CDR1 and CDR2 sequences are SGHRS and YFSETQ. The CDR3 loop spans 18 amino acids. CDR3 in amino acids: CASSLGGAGTGPTGELFF. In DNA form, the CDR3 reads TGCGCCAGCAGCTTGGGAGGAGCCGGGACAGGTCCCACCGGGGAGCTGTTTTTT.

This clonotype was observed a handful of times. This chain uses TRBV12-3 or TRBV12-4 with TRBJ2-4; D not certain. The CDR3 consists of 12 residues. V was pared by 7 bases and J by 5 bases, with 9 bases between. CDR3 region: CASNGPENIQYF. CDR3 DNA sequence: TGTGCCAGCAATGGGCCGGAAAACATTCAGTACTTC.

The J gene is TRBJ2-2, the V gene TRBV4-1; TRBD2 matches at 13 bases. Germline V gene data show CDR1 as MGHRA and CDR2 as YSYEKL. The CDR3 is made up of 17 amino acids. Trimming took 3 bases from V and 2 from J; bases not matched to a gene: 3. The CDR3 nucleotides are TGCGCCAGCAGCCATCGACTAGCGGGAGGCAACACCGGGGAGCTGTTTTTT. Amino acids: CASSHRLAGGNTGELFF.

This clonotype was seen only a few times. The CDR3 loop reads CASSLTWTDTQYF. CDR3 coding DNA: TGTGCCAGCAGCCTTACATGGACAGATACGCAGTATTTT. The gene calls are TRBV7-2 and TRBJ2-3; D call uncertain. The CDR3 is 13 amino acids. Germline values: CDR1 SGHTA, CDR2 FQGNSA. The ends were cut back, 5 bases at V and 3 bases at J, with 9 bases in the middle.

The CDR3 sequence is CASSQGTGPSTDTQYF. DNA of the CDR3: TGCGCCAGCAGCCAAGGAACAGGGCCTAGCACAGATACGCAGTATTTT. This chain joins TRBV4-1 and TRBJ2-3; tentatively, D is TRBD1 (6 bases). The CDR3 contains 16 residues. Deletions cut 1 base from V and 0 bases from J, with 11 bases between. CDR1 is MGHRA, CDR2 YSYEKL, per germline.

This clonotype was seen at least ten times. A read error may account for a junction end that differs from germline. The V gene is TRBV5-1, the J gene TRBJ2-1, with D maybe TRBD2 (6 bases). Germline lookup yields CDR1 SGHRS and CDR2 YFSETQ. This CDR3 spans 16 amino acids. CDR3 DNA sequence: TGCGCCAGCAGTTTGGGCGGGGCGGTTGAATACAATGAGCAGTTCTTC. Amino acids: CASSLGGAVEYNEQFF. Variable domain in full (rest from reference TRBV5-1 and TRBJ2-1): KAGVTQTPRYLIKTRGQQVTLSCSPISGHRSVSWYQQTPGQGLQFLFEYFSETQRNKGNFPGRFSGRQFSNSRSEMNVSTLELGDSALYLCASSLGGAVEYNEQFFGPGTRLTVL.

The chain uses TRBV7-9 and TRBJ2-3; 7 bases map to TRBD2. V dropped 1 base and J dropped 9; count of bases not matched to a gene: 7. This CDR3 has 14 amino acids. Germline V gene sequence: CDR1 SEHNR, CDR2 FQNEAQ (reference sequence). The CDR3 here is CASSLELASITQYF. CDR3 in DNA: TGTGCCAGCAGCTTAGAACTAGCGAGTATCACGCAGTATTTT.

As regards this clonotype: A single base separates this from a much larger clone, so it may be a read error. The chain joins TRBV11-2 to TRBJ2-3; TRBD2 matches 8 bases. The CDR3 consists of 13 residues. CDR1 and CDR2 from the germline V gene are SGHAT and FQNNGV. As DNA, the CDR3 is TGTGCCAGCATGGTAGCGGGAAGGGATATGCAGTATTTT. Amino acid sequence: CASMVAGRDMQYF.

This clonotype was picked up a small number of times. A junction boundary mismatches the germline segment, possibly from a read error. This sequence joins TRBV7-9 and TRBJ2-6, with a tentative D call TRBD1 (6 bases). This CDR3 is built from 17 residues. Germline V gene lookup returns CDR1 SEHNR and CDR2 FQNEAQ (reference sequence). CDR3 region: CASIRGIGRSGANGLTF. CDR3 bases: TGTGCCAGCATTAGGGGGATAGGCCGATCTGGGGCCAACGGCCTGACTTTC.

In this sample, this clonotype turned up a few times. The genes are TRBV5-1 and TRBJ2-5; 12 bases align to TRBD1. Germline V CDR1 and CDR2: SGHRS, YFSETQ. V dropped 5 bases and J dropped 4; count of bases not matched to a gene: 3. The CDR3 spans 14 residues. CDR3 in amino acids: CASSGTGGRETQYF. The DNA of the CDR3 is TGCGCCAGCAGTGGGACAGGGGGCAGAGAGACCCAGTACTTC.

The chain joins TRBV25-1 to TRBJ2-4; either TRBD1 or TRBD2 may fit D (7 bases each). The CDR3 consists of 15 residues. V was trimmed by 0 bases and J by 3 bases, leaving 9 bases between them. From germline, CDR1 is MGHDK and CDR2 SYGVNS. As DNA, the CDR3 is TGTGCCAGCAGTGAATACAGGGGGGGCAAAAACATTCAGTACTTC. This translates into CASSEYRGGKNIQYF.

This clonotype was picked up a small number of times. The CDR3 DNA reads TGTGCCAGCAGCGAACAGGGGGCGCGGAACACTGAAGCTTTCTTT. It specifies CASSEQGARNTEAFF. J is TRBJ1-1 and V is TRBV7-3; 9 positions match TRBD1. Germline CDR1 reads SGHTA; CDR2 reads FQGTGA. This CDR3 has 15 residues. The V and J ends lost 5 bases and 1 base, in that order; junction bases with no gene match: 5. Drawing the rest from reference TRBV7-3 and TRBJ1-1, the complete variable domain is GAGVSQTPSNKVTEKGKYVELRCDPISGHTALYWYRQSLGQGPEFLIYFQGTGAADDSGLPNDRFFAVRPEGSVSTLKIQRTERGDSAVYLCASSEQGARNTEAFFGQGTRLTVV.